These T cell receptor beta chains were read from a single sample in a study of CD8 T cells in ankylosing spondylitis. TCRdb re-analysed the 5' RACE reads in MiXCR, keeping a single row per CDR3 protein. The sample consists of about 250,000 distinct CDR3 sequences, roughly a quarter of them appearing once. The sample consisted of blood, either unsorted or a sorted T cell fraction (not recorded which). The origin of the receptors is a male donor with ankylosing spondylitis or in good health (not recorded which). The CDR3 runs from the conserved cysteine through the conserved F or W. D genes are given only for firm matches. Expanded clones are given a class, and other clones once, few, many or no size at all.

V: TRBV6-1
D: TRBD1
size: .
J: TRBJ2-3
CDR3: CASSRDRELVTDTQYF
DNA: TGTGCCAGCAGTCGCGACAGGGAATTGGTCACAGATACGCAGTATTTT

V: TRBV29-1
D: .
size: few
J: TRBJ2-7
CDR3: CSVGPAYEQYF
DNA: TGCAGCGTGGGGCCCGCCTACGAGCAGTACTTC

V: TRBV6-2/TRBV6-3
D: TRBD1
size: few
J: TRBJ1-1
CDR3: CASSYSGQTPLNTEAFF
DNA: TGTGCCAGCAGTTACTCGGGACAGACACCTTTGAACACTGAAGCTTTCTTT

V: TRBV5-7
D: .
size: .
J: TRBJ2-5
CDR3: CASSLGAGKFQETQYF
DNA: TGTGCCAGCAGCTTGGGGGCAGGGAAGTTCCAAGAGACCCAGTACTTC

V: TRBV7-9
D: TRBD2
size: .
J: TRBJ2-5
CDR3: CASSYPQRGETQYF
DNA: TGTGCCAGCAGCTACCCTCAGCGGGGAGAGACCCAGTACTTC

V: TRBV5-5
D: .
size: few
J: TRBJ2-6
CDR3: CASSLDGPGANVLTF
DNA: TGTGCCAGCAGCTTGGATGGGCCTGGGGCCAACGTCCTGACTTTC

V: TRBV7-2
D: TRBD2
size: many
J: TRBJ2-5
CDR3: CALGGGSYQETQYF
DNA: TGTGCCCTTGGGGGGGGGTCGTACCAAGAGACCCAGTACTTC

V: TRBV10-3
D: .
size: .
J: TRBJ2-1
CDR3: CAISDLRNEQFF
DNA: TGTGCCATCAGTGATTTACGGAATGAGCAGTTCTTC

V: TRBV7-2
D: .
size: few
J: TRBJ2-4
CDR3: CASSLAGTDLNIQYF
DNA: TGTGCCAGCAGCTTAGCAGGGACCGATCTAAACATTCAGTACTTC

V: TRBV20-1
D: .
size: few
J: TRBJ1-1
CDR3: CSARDPGVGEAFF
DNA: TGCAGTGCTAGAGATCCGGGTGTCGGTGAAGCTTTCTTT

V: TRBV7-9
D: .
size: many
J: TRBJ2-7
CDR3: CASSSGRISYEQYF
DNA: TGTGCCAGCAGCTCCGGCAGAATCTCCTACGAGCAGTACTTC

V: TRBV20-1
D: TRBD1
size: few
J: TRBJ2-7
CDR3: CSAGGQGKNYEQYF
DNA: TGCAGTGCTGGGGGACAGGGCAAAAACTACGAGCAGTACTTC

V: TRBV12-3/TRBV12-4
D: TRBD1
size: .
J: TRBJ2-7
CDR3: CASSSWTGDHEQYF
DNA: TGTGCCAGCAGTTCGTGGACAGGGGACCACGAGCAGTACTTC

V: TRBV15
D: .
size: many
J: TRBJ2-3
CDR3: CATSRGPGDTQYF
DNA: TGTGCCACCAGCAGAGGTCCTGGAGATACGCAGTATTTT

V: TRBV29-1
D: TRBD2
size: many
J: TRBJ2-5
CDR3: CSAWGTSGDGETQYF
DNA: TGCAGCGCTTGGGGGACTAGCGGGGATGGGGAGACCCAGTACTTC

V: TRBV20-1
D: .
size: .
J: TRBJ2-7
CDR3: CSARDRTGNYEQYF
DNA: TGCAGTGCTAGAGATCGAACAGGGAACTACGAGCAGTACTTC

V: TRBV5-6
D: .
size: .
J: TRBJ2-5
CDR3: CASSLGLVGETQYF
DNA: TGTGCCAGCAGCTTGGGACTAGTTGGGGAGACCCAGTACTTC

V: TRBV20-1
D: .
size: few
J: TRBJ2-5
CDR3: CSARDLRTVETQYF
DNA: TGCAGTGCTAGAGATTTAAGGACGGTAGAGACCCAGTACTTC

V: TRBV4-1
D: .
size: .
J: TRBJ2-7
CDR3: CASSQESGGTGYEQYF
DNA: TGCGCCAGCAGCCAAGAGTCGGGGGGGACAGGCTACGAGCAGTACTTC

V: TRBV12-3/TRBV12-4
D: .
size: many
J: TRBJ2-2
CDR3: CASSRGTGELFF
DNA: TGTGCCAGCAGTCGGGGCACCGGGGAGCTGTTTTTT

V: TRBV10-3
D: .
size: .
J: TRBJ2-6
CDR3: CATQGASGANVLTF
DNA: TGTGCCACCCAAGGCGCCTCTGGGGCCAACGTCCTGACTTTC

V: TRBV25-1
D: TRBD2
size: few
J: TRBJ2-3
CDR3: CASSHYAGADTQYF
DNA: TGTGCCAGCAGTCATTACGCGGGGGCAGATACGCAGTATTTT

V: TRBV28
D: .
size: many
J: TRBJ2-1
CDR3: CASSSTMGAYSYNEQFF
DNA: TGTGCCAGCAGCTCGACCATGGGGGCATACTCCTACAATGAGCAGTTCTTC

V: TRBV20-1
D: .
size: .
J: TRBJ2-3
CDR3: CSAPTDGVGDTQYF
DNA: TGCAGTGCTCCTACGGACGGGGTGGGAGATACGCAGTATTTT

V: TRBV5-1
D: .
size: many
J: TRBJ2-1
CDR3: CASSLLVGHEQFF
DNA: TGCGCCAGCAGCTTGTTGGTGGGGCATGAGCAGTTCTTC